This TCR beta chain comes out of a study of post-analysis software for immune sequencing data. Broader study findings: Under the F measure, samples that were prepared in one batch clustered strongly together. In patients, TRBV5-6, TRBV5-1 and TRBV20-1 belonged to five TRBV segments found more frequently than in controls.

cDNA libraries for TCR beta contained unique molecular identifiers. TCRdb recomputed calls from the PCR reads with MiXCR, one row per CDR3 protein. The table lists 600,000 to 750,000 distinct CDR3 sequences, approximately 60% of them singletons. The CDR3 sequence is 14 residues long. The germline gives CDR1 DFQATT, CDR2 SNEGSKA (reference sequence). Points on this clonotype: Its target is unknown.

Sequenced: blood. This receptor was obtained from a girl aged 2 to 9 with multiple sclerosis. The chain recombines TRBV20-1 with TRBJ2-5; 8 positions match TRBD1. The J call may be incorrect, as the DNA end agrees better with TRBJ2-7. The CDR3 bases are TGCAGTGCTGCAGGGGGCCGCGGTACCTACGAGCAGTACTTC. It is translated as CSAAGGRGTYEQYF.